These T cell receptor beta chains were read from a single sample in a study of T-cell memory formation after mild COVID-19. MiXCR was run by TCRdb on the 5' RACE reads, yielding one entry per CDR3 protein. The repertoire holds about 190,000 distinct CDR3 sequences, roughly a tenth seen once, with 3% to 3.5% in the top ten. The sample comprised PBMCs or a T cell subset sorted from them (not recorded which). Source of these receptors: a man aged 18 to 35 who had mild COVID-19 (a few samples of this study predate the infection). Cell type and time point are not known. Each CDR3 is given with its conserved first and last residue. D genes are given only for firm matches. A clone size is listed for some rows: how often the clone was seen (once, few, many), or a class if it is expanded.

J: TRBJ1-3
V: TRBV20-1
size: .
D: .
CDR3: CSARVTQGRNTIYF
DNA: TGCAGTGCTAGAGTGACGCAGGGGAGAAACACCATATATTTT

J: TRBJ2-3
V: TRBV10-3
size: many
D: .
CDR3: CAIKGRLEFTDTQYF
DNA: TGTGCCATCAAGGGTAGACTAGAGTTCACAGATACGCAGTATTTT

J: TRBJ1-5
V: TRBV20-1
size: .
D: .
CDR3: CSARRVNQPQHF
DNA: TGCAGTGCAAGGAGGGTCAATCAGCCCCAGCATTTT

J: TRBJ1-2
V: TRBV5-1
size: few
D: .
CDR3: CASSLAEGVDGYTF
DNA: TGCGCCAGCAGCTTGGCCGAGGGGGTCGACGGCTACACCTTC

J: TRBJ1-1
V: TRBV6-6
size: .
D: .
CDR3: CASSYRMNTEAFF
DNA: TGTGCCAGCAGTTACAGAATGAACACTGAAGCTTTCTTT

J: TRBJ1-2
V: TRBV6-1
size: .
D: .
CDR3: CASSAGEYGYTF
DNA: TGTGCCAGCAGTGCCGGGGAATATGGCTACACCTTC

J: TRBJ1-1
V: TRBV9
size: .
D: .
CDR3: CASSVAQHMNTEAFF
DNA: TGTGCCAGCAGCGTAGCGCAGCACATGAACACTGAAGCTTTCTTT

J: TRBJ2-5
V: TRBV20-1
size: few
D: .
CDR3: CSARVRGGGETQYF
DNA: TGCAGTGCTAGAGTTCGCGGGGGCGGGGAGACCCAGTACTTC

J: TRBJ2-3
V: TRBV29-1
size: .
D: TRBD1
CDR3: CSVENRGGDTQYF
DNA: TGCAGCGTTGAAAACAGGGGCGGAGATACGCAGTATTTT

J: TRBJ2-5
V: TRBV5-1
size: few
D: .
CDR3: CASTLASYQETQYF
DNA: TGCGCCAGCACCCTAGCCTCGTACCAAGAGACCCAGTACTTC

J: TRBJ1-5
V: TRBV7-2
size: .
D: .
CDR3: CASSSSFGGQPQHF
DNA: TGTGCCAGCAGCTCCTCCTTTGGGGGTCAGCCCCAGCATTTT

J: TRBJ2-3
V: TRBV29-1
size: .
D: .
CDR3: CSVTGGGTDTQYF
DNA: TGCAGCGTGACCGGTGGGGGAACAGATACGCAGTATTTT

J: TRBJ1-1
V: TRBV5-1
size: few
D: .
CDR3: CASSLAWAPATEAFF
DNA: TGCGCCAGCAGCTTGGCTTGGGCCCCAGCCACTGAAGCTTTCTTT

J: TRBJ2-3
V: TRBV12-3/TRBV12-4
size: .
D: TRBD1
CDR3: CASSFVEQGSTDTQYF
DNA: TGTGCCAGCAGTTTTGTAGAACAGGGGAGCACAGATACGCAGTATTTT

J: TRBJ2-3
V: TRBV7-2
size: .
D: TRBD2
CDR3: CASSGTGTSTDTQYF
DNA: TGTGCCAGCAGCGGAACCGGGACTAGCACGGATACGCAGTATTTT

J: TRBJ1-2
V: TRBV5-4
size: .
D: .
CDR3: CASSYEGTGHGYTF
DNA: TGTGCCAGCAGCTATGAAGGCACAGGCCATGGCTACACCTTC

J: TRBJ2-3
V: TRBV5-1
size: .
D: TRBD2
CDR3: CASSLDLAGGTLDTDTQYF
DNA: TGCGCCAGCAGCTTGGATCTAGCGGGGGGGACTCTCGACACAGATACGCAGTATTTT

J: TRBJ2-1
V: TRBV3-1
size: few
D: .
CDR3: CASSQDYYNEQFF
DNA: TGTGCCAGCAGCCAAGACTACTACAATGAGCAGTTCTTC

J: TRBJ1-5
V: TRBV7-9
size: few
D: .
CDR3: CASSSGGSQPQHF
DNA: TGTGCCAGCAGCTCCGGAGGTTCTCAGCCCCAGCATTTT

J: TRBJ2-3
V: TRBV7-2
size: few
D: TRBD2
CDR3: CASSLVVGRGDTQYF
DNA: TGTGCCAGCAGCTTAGTAGTCGGGCGGGGGGATACGCAGTATTTT

J: TRBJ1-2
V: TRBV6-5
size: .
D: .
CDR3: CASRASGRVYGYTF
DNA: TGTGCCAGCAGAGCGTCGGGCAGGGTCTATGGCTACACCTTC

J: TRBJ2-3
V: TRBV12-3/TRBV12-4
size: .
D: .
CDR3: CASSLTTPTPDTQYF
DNA: TGTGCCAGCAGTCTTACTACACCCACCCCAGATACGCAGTATTTT

J: TRBJ2-3
V: TRBV6-1
size: .
D: TRBD2
CDR3: CASKRGLATDTQYF
DNA: TGTGCCAGCAAAAGGGGACTAGCGACTGATACGCAGTATTTT

J: TRBJ2-3
V: TRBV10-3
size: .
D: TRBD1
CDR3: CAISRRDRGTDTQYF
DNA: TGTGCCATCAGTCGCCGGGACAGGGGGACAGATACGCAGTATTTT

J: TRBJ1-1
V: TRBV7-2
size: .
D: .
CDR3: CASSLRFSGPEAFF
DNA: TGTGCCAGCAGCTTGCGGTTCTCGGGGCCTGAAGCTTTCTTT

J: TRBJ2-2
V: TRBV6-6
size: .
D: .
CDR3: CASRGQSNTGELFF
DNA: TGTGCCAGCAGGGGCCAATCGAACACCGGGGAGCTGTTTTTT

J: TRBJ2-3
V: TRBV20-1
size: few
D: .
CDR3: CSATGVGTDTQYF
DNA: TGCAGTGCTACAGGTGTGGGCACAGATACGCAGTATTTT

J: TRBJ2-3
V: TRBV6-2/TRBV6-3
size: .
D: .
CDR3: CASSYTGGTQYF
DNA: TGTGCCAGCAGTTACACCGGGGGTACGCAGTATTTT

J: TRBJ1-5
V: TRBV4-3
size: .
D: .
CDR3: CASSQEWELHQHQHF
DNA: TGCGCCAGCAGCCAAGAGTGGGAGCTCCACCAGCACCAGCATTTT

J: TRBJ1-1
V: TRBV5-1
size: few
D: TRBD1
CDR3: CASTDRGYTEAFF
DNA: TGCGCCAGCACGGACAGGGGCTACACTGAAGCTTTCTTT

J: TRBJ2-3
V: TRBV4-1
size: few
D: .
CDR3: CASKGGGLGTDTQYF
DNA: TGCGCCAGCAAAGGAGGGGGGCTTGGCACAGATACGCAGTATTTT

J: TRBJ1-2
V: TRBV4-1
size: .
D: .
CDR3: CASSQDGPENYGYTF
DNA: TGCGCCAGCAGCCAAGATGGTCCGGAGAACTATGGCTACACCTTC

J: TRBJ2-5
V: TRBV7-9
size: few
D: .
CDR3: CASSGRGETQYF
DNA: TGTGCCAGTTCCGGAAGAGGAGAGACCCAGTACTTC

J: TRBJ2-3
V: TRBV5-1
size: many
D: .
CDR3: CASSRTSSTDTQYF
DNA: TGCGCCAGCAGCAGGACATCTAGCACAGATACGCAGTATTTT

J: TRBJ2-7
V: TRBV7-9
size: .
D: .
CDR3: CASRPNGQTYEQYF
DNA: TGTGCCAGCAGGCCAAATGGACAGACCTACGAGCAGTACTTC

J: TRBJ1-1
V: TRBV6-5
size: .
D: TRBD1
CDR3: CASRTTGGGAEAFF
DNA: TGTGCCAGCAGGACGACAGGGGGAGGGGCTGAAGCTTTCTTT

J: TRBJ1-1
V: TRBV6-1
size: many
D: .
CDR3: CASSEWTREAFF
DNA: TGTGCCAGCAGCGAATGGACGCGGGAAGCTTTCTTT

J: TRBJ1-2
V: TRBV18
size: .
D: .
CDR3: CASSPLPTGGNGYTF
DNA: TGTGCCAGCTCACCACTGCCGACGGGAGGGAATGGCTACACCTTC

J: TRBJ2-5
V: TRBV5-1
size: .
D: TRBD2
CDR3: CASSLTSGGLETQYF
DNA: TGCGCCAGCAGCTTGACTAGCGGGGGGCTAGAGACCCAGTACTTC

J: TRBJ1-2
V: TRBV2
size: .
D: .
CDR3: CASRDSDRRIYGYTF
DNA: TGTGCCAGCAGGGACTCCGACAGGCGAATCTATGGCTACACCTTC

J: TRBJ1-6
V: TRBV12-3/TRBV12-4
size: many
D: .
CDR3: CASSLRGLVALHF
DNA: TGTGCCAGCAGTTTGCGAGGGCTAGTGGCCCTCCACTTT

J: TRBJ1-1
V: TRBV6-1
size: few
D: TRBD1
CDR3: CASTWGPGTGEAFF
DNA: TGTGCCAGCACCTGGGGTCCCGGGACAGGGGAAGCTTTCTTT

J: TRBJ1-2
V: TRBV12-3/TRBV12-4
size: .
D: .
CDR3: CASSIDNYGYTF
DNA: TGTGCCAGCAGCATCGACAATTATGGCTACACCTTC

J: TRBJ2-2
V: TRBV9
size: .
D: .
CDR3: CASSVLATSGELFF
DNA: TGTGCCAGCAGCGTACTAGCGACCTCCGGGGAGCTGTTTTTT

J: TRBJ1-4
V: TRBV5-1
size: many
D: .
CDR3: CASSSGRDNEKLFF
DNA: TGCGCCAGCAGCTCGGGCAGGGATAATGAAAAACTGTTTTTT

J: TRBJ1-6
V: TRBV28
size: .
D: .
CDR3: CATRTAYLSLHF
DNA: TGTGCCACCCGGACAGCCTACTTATCTCTCCACTTT

J: TRBJ1-6
V: TRBV20-1
size: few
D: .
CDR3: CSFAHGPGDYNSPLHF
DNA: TGCAGTTTTGCTCACGGGCCGGGGGACTATAATTCACCCCTCCACTTT

J: TRBJ1-3
V: TRBV6-6
size: few
D: .
CDR3: CASSIRDLEGNTIYF
DNA: TGTGCCAGCAGCATCCGGGACCTTGAGGGAAACACCATATATTTT

J: TRBJ2-2
V: TRBV28
size: .
D: TRBD2
CDR3: CASSPERGPYTGELFF
DNA: TGTGCCAGCAGCCCTGAGCGGGGGCCGTACACCGGGGAGCTGTTTTTT

J: TRBJ2-5
V: TRBV5-1
size: .
D: .
CDR3: CASSLEGVQETQYF
DNA: TGCGCCAGCAGCTTGGAAGGGGTCCAAGAGACCCAGTACTTC

J: TRBJ2-5
V: TRBV15
size: .
D: .
CDR3: CATSRGEVGRETQYF
DNA: TGTGCCACCAGCAGAGGTGAAGTGGGACGGGAGACCCAGTACTTC

J: TRBJ1-1
V: TRBV6-5
size: few
D: .
CDR3: CASRYDRRHTEAFF
DNA: TGTGCCAGCAGATACGACAGGCGTCACACTGAAGCTTTCTTT

J: TRBJ2-7
V: TRBV3-1
size: .
D: TRBD2
CDR3: CASMASGAYEQYF
DNA: TGTGCCAGCATGGCTAGCGGGGCATACGAGCAGTACTTC

J: TRBJ1-2
V: TRBV4-3
size: few
D: TRBD1
CDR3: CASSQDHRGANYGYTF
DNA: TGCGCCAGCAGCCAAGATCACAGGGGAGCTAACTATGGCTACACCTTC